The rows below give T cell receptor beta chains drawn from one sample of a study of spatial heterogeneity in lung cancer. TCRdb ran MiXCR on the 5' RACE reads and lists one entry per CDR3 protein. The table lists under 150,000 distinct CDR3 sequences, less than 15% of them singletons, with over 15% in the top ten. This specimen consisted of PBMCs, obtained at follow-up. The receptors were sampled from a male donor with early-stage non-small cell lung cancer. CDR3s include the opening cysteine and the closing phenylalanine or tryptophan. The D gene is left open where the match is weak. Not all rows give a size; the values are once, few, many and, for expanded clones, a class.

J gene: TRBJ1-5
clone size: many
V gene: TRBV5-1
D gene: TRBD1
CDR3 DNA: TGCGCCAGCAGCCCTGACAGGGGTCAGCCCCAGCATTTT
CDR3 protein: CASSPDRGQPQHF

J gene: TRBJ2-7
clone size: few
V gene: TRBV2
D gene: TRBD1
CDR3 DNA: TGTGCCAGCGTGGGACAGGGTTTCTACGAGCAGTACTTC
CDR3 protein: CASVGQGFYEQYF

J gene: TRBJ2-7
clone size: few
V gene: TRBV20-1
D gene: TRBD1
CDR3 DNA: TGCAGTGCTACGACCCGGGACAGGGGATATTCCGAGCAGTACTTC
CDR3 protein: CSATTRDRGYSEQYF

J gene: TRBJ1-5
clone size: many
V gene: TRBV4-2
D gene: TRBD1
CDR3 DNA: TGTGCCAGCAGCCAAGAGGGTCAGGGGGCTGGTCAGCCCCAGCATTTT
CDR3 protein: CASSQEGQGAGQPQHF

J gene: TRBJ2-1
clone size: -
V gene: TRBV3-1
D gene: -
CDR3 DNA: TGTGCCAGCAGCCAATGGCCCAGGCACTACAATGAGCAGTTCTTC
CDR3 protein: CASSQWPRHYNEQFF

J gene: TRBJ2-3
clone size: few
V gene: TRBV10-3
D gene: TRBD2
CDR3 DNA: TGTGCCATCAGTGAGTCCCAGACTAGCGTGAGATCCGCGGATACGCAGTATTTT
CDR3 protein: CAISESQTSVRSADTQYF

J gene: TRBJ2-7
clone size: few
V gene: TRBV6-5
D gene: -
CDR3 DNA: TGTGCCAGCAGTTACATGGACGAGCAGTACTTC
CDR3 protein: CASSYMDEQYF

J gene: TRBJ2-4
clone size: -
V gene: TRBV3-1
D gene: -
CDR3 DNA: TGTGCCAGCAGCCAAGGTTCAGGCCTGTTAGCCAAAAACATTCAGTACTTC
CDR3 protein: CASSQGSGLLAKNIQYF

J gene: TRBJ2-2
clone size: few
V gene: TRBV6-2/TRBV6-3
D gene: TRBD1
CDR3 DNA: TGTGCCAGCAGTCAGGGGGCAAAAACCGGGGAGCTGTTTTTT
CDR3 protein: CASSQGAKTGELFF

J gene: TRBJ2-7
clone size: few
V gene: TRBV25-1
D gene: TRBD1
CDR3 DNA: TGTGCCAGTTCGGGACAGGGCTCCTACGAGCAGTACTTC
CDR3 protein: CASSGQGSYEQYF

J gene: TRBJ2-4
clone size: few
V gene: TRBV11-2
D gene: -
CDR3 DNA: TGTGCCAGCAGCCCCGGGGGTAGCATTCAGTACTTC
CDR3 protein: CASSPGGSIQYF

J gene: TRBJ2-5
clone size: few
V gene: TRBV7-2
D gene: -
CDR3 DNA: TGTGCCAGCACCGAAAAAAGGGGGGGTACAGAGACCCAGTACTTC
CDR3 protein: CASTEKRGGTETQYF

J gene: TRBJ2-5
clone size: many
V gene: TRBV24-1
D gene: -
CDR3 DNA: TGTGCCGCTAGTTACAGGGAAGGAGAGACCCAGTACTTC
CDR3 protein: CAASYREGETQYF

J gene: TRBJ2-7
clone size: few
V gene: TRBV9
D gene: -
CDR3 DNA: TGTGCCAGCAGCAGGACGGTAGCTTCCTACGAGCAGTACTTC
CDR3 protein: CASSRTVASYEQYF

J gene: TRBJ2-2
clone size: few
V gene: TRBV5-1
D gene: -
CDR3 DNA: TGCGCCAGCAGCTTGGCCACGGGACAATACACCGGGGAGCTGTTTTTT
CDR3 protein: CASSLATGQYTGELFF

J gene: TRBJ1-1
clone size: few
V gene: TRBV11-2
D gene: -
CDR3 DNA: TGTGCCAGCGGGAGGAGGAACACTGAAGCTTTCTTT
CDR3 protein: CASGRRNTEAFF

J gene: TRBJ2-3
clone size: few
V gene: TRBV18
D gene: -
CDR3 DNA: TGTGCCAGCTCCCCCCCTCGGGGTAGCGCGGGAGATACGCAGTATTTT
CDR3 protein: CASSPPRGSAGDTQYF

J gene: TRBJ2-3
clone size: -
V gene: TRBV20-1
D gene: -
CDR3 DNA: TGCAGTGCTAGGGAGAACACAGATACGCAGTATTTT
CDR3 protein: CSARENTDTQYF

J gene: TRBJ1-1
clone size: -
V gene: TRBV12-3/TRBV12-4
D gene: -
CDR3 DNA: TGTGCCAGCAGTTCGTCGGGGAAGAACACTGAAGCTTTCTTT
CDR3 protein: CASSSSGKNTEAFF

J gene: TRBJ1-3
clone size: -
V gene: TRBV18
D gene: -
CDR3 DNA: TGTGCCAGCTCAACCACGTGGCAGTCTGGAAACACCATATATTTT
CDR3 protein: CASSTTWQSGNTIYF

J gene: TRBJ2-1
clone size: many
V gene: TRBV12-3/TRBV12-4
D gene: TRBD2
CDR3 DNA: TGTGCCAGCAGGTTCCTAGCGGGGTCCTACAATGAGCAGTTCTTC
CDR3 protein: CASRFLAGSYNEQFF

J gene: TRBJ1-1
clone size: few
V gene: TRBV19
D gene: TRBD1
CDR3 DNA: TGTGCCAGTAGTACCCGACAGGGTAGGGGGAACACTGAAGCTTTCTTT
CDR3 protein: CASSTRQGRGNTEAFF

J gene: TRBJ1-1
clone size: few
V gene: TRBV28
D gene: TRBD1
CDR3 DNA: TGTGCCAGCAGTAGCCCGGGACAGCTAAACACTGAAGCTTTCTTT
CDR3 protein: CASSSPGQLNTEAFF

J gene: TRBJ2-1
clone size: -
V gene: TRBV9
D gene: -
CDR3 DNA: TGTGCCAGCAGCGTTGCTTCTTTTCATGAGCAGTTCTTC
CDR3 protein: CASSVASFHEQFF

J gene: TRBJ2-7
clone size: many
V gene: TRBV7-8
D gene: -
CDR3 DNA: TGTGCCAGCAGCCCCCGCCTCTCCTACGAGCAGTACTTC
CDR3 protein: CASSPRLSYEQYF

J gene: TRBJ2-2
clone size: many
V gene: TRBV27
D gene: -
CDR3 DNA: TGTGCCAGCAGGGGTCTCGGCCTTAACACCGGGGAGCTGTTTTTT
CDR3 protein: CASRGLGLNTGELFF

J gene: TRBJ1-5
clone size: few
V gene: TRBV28
D gene: TRBD1
CDR3 DNA: TGTGCCAGCAGTTTCCCTGACAGGGTCAATCAGCCCCAGCATTTT
CDR3 protein: CASSFPDRVNQPQHF

J gene: TRBJ2-7
clone size: few
V gene: TRBV3-1
D gene: -
CDR3 DNA: TGTGCCAGCAGCCATGCAGCGAGCTCCTACGAGCAGTACTTC
CDR3 protein: CASSHAASSYEQYF

J gene: TRBJ1-5
clone size: -
V gene: TRBV27
D gene: TRBD1
CDR3 DNA: TGTGCCAGCAGTTTAGGGACAGCCCCTAATCAGCCCCAGCATTTT
CDR3 protein: CASSLGTAPNQPQHF

J gene: TRBJ2-1
clone size: few
V gene: TRBV5-1
D gene: -
CDR3 DNA: TGCGCCAGCAGCTTGGGGGCTACGGATGAGCAGTTCTTC
CDR3 protein: CASSLGATDEQFF

J gene: TRBJ2-2
clone size: many
V gene: TRBV20-1
D gene: TRBD2
CDR3 DNA: TGCAGTGCTAAGCGGGGGATATCGACCGGGGAGCTGTTTTTT
CDR3 protein: CSAKRGISTGELFF

J gene: TRBJ2-3
clone size: many
V gene: TRBV9
D gene: TRBD2
CDR3 DNA: TGTGCCAGCAGCGTTCAGGGTAGCGGGGGAGATACGCAGTATTTT
CDR3 protein: CASSVQGSGGDTQYF

J gene: TRBJ1-2
clone size: few
V gene: TRBV29-1
D gene: TRBD1
CDR3 DNA: TGCAGCGTTGTCCCCACCACAGGGGCCACCTATGGCTACACCTTC
CDR3 protein: CSVVPTTGATYGYTF

J gene: TRBJ2-5
clone size: many
V gene: TRBV29-1
D gene: -
CDR3 DNA: TGCAGCGTTGAGGGACGTAGGGCAGAGACCCAGTACTTC
CDR3 protein: CSVEGRRAETQYF

J gene: TRBJ2-3
clone size: -
V gene: TRBV7-6
D gene: -
CDR3 DNA: TGTGCCAGCAGCTTAGGGGGGGCTATTCCAGATACGCAGTATTTT
CDR3 protein: CASSLGGAIPDTQYF

J gene: TRBJ2-2
clone size: few
V gene: TRBV29-1
D gene: TRBD2
CDR3 DNA: TGCAGCGTTGAAGATCAGGGAGGGGCCGTGACCGGGGAGCTGTTTTTT
CDR3 protein: CSVEDQGGAVTGELFF

J gene: TRBJ1-2
clone size: few
V gene: TRBV2
D gene: -
CDR3 DNA: TGTGCCAGCAGGGGGGACGGCTACACCTTC
CDR3 protein: CASRGDGYTF

J gene: TRBJ2-1
clone size: many
V gene: TRBV6-2/TRBV6-3
D gene: -
CDR3 DNA: TGTGCCAGCAGTTACTCGCCAAAAAGCTCCTACAATGAGCAGTTCTTC
CDR3 protein: CASSYSPKSSYNEQFF

J gene: TRBJ1-1
clone size: many
V gene: TRBV6-6
D gene: -
CDR3 DNA: TGTGCCAGCAGTATCAGGGTCACTGAAGCTTTCTTT
CDR3 protein: CASSIRVTEAFF

J gene: TRBJ2-7
clone size: -
V gene: TRBV9
D gene: -
CDR3 DNA: TGTGCCAGCAGTGAGAGGCAGGGGGGCTTCAGCGAGCAGTACTTC
CDR3 protein: CASSERQGGFSEQYF

J gene: TRBJ2-1
clone size: many
V gene: TRBV20-1
D gene: -
CDR3 DNA: TGCAGTGCCCCCGGCGGACTATCCGGCTACAATGAGCAGTTCTTC
CDR3 protein: CSAPGGLSGYNEQFF